A single sample gave rise to the 25 T cell receptor beta chains below, sequenced in a study of cytotoxic CD8 clonotypes in ibrutinib-treated CLL. Clones were read by immunoSEQ multiplex PCR, and TCRdb kept only the in-frame ones, dropping some. Here the sample spans more than 300,000 clones, roughly 80% being singletons. The specimen comprised PBMCs, sampled before ibrutinib treatment. Source of these receptors: a human donor with chronic lymphocytic leukemia.

The rearrangement links TRBV27 to TRBJ2-7; 10 nucleotides match TRBD2. Germline trimming cut 5 bases from V and 3 bases from J; bases unmatched to any gene: 10. The germline V gene has CDR1 MNHEY and CDR2 SMNVEV (reference sequence). The CDR3 runs 16 residues. The CDR3 spells CASSASLGTSDYEQYF. Here the CDR3 DNA reads TGTGCCAGCAGTGCCAGTTTGGGGACTAGCGACTACGAGCAGTACTTC.

The chain has TRBV18 and TRBJ2-2; 12 bases agree with TRBD2. Germline V gene data show CDR1 as KGHSH and CDR2 as LQKENI. The V segment lost 2 bases and the J segment 5 bases; nucleotides outside the gene matches: 3. The CDR3 is made up of 16 amino acids. CDR3 sequence (DNA): TGTGCCAGCTCACCATTACTAGCGGGAGGTACCGGGGAGCTGTTTTTT. It yields the protein CASSPLLAGGTGELFF.

This chain uses TRBV4-3 with TRBJ2-7; D may be TRBD2 (5 bases). CDR1 LGHNA and CDR2 YSLEER come from the germline V gene. The CDR3 has 15 amino acids. The germline V and J ends were trimmed by 0 bases and 4 bases, with 13 bases remaining between them. CDR3 bases: TGCGCCAGCAGCCAAGACTCGGTACGGGGTTACGAGCAGTACTTC. This sequence encodes CASSQDSVRGYEQYF.

The chain recombines TRBV5-6 with TRBJ2-7; D remains unclear. With 3 bases removed from V and 0 bases from J, the gap between germline ends came to 13 bases. CDR1 SGHDT and CDR2 YYEEEE come from the germline V gene. This CDR3 spans 15 amino acids. The CDR3 nucleotides are TGTGCCAGCAGCTCTAGTCCCCACCGCTCCTACGAGCAGTACTTC. It is translated as CASSSSPHRSYEQYF.

V gene TRBV6-5 combines with J gene TRBJ1-3; a weak D match, TRBD1 (5 bases). The CDR3 has 16 amino acids. Germline CDR1 MNHEY, CDR2 SVGAGI. Trimming took 2 bases from V and 2 from J, leaving 13 bases between them. The CDR3 protein is CASSYIAGLAGNTIYF. CDR3 sequence (DNA): TGTGCCAGCAGTTACATTGCGGGACTGGCTGGAAACACCATATATTTT.

CDR3 loop: CASSFRTSGTNEQFF. CDR3 DNA: TGTGCCAGCAGCTTTCGGACTAGCGGGACAAATGAGCAGTTCTTC. The chain employs TRBV11-3 and TRBJ2-1; 12 bases align to TRBD2. The V segment lost 3 bases and the J segment 7 bases; nucleotides outside the gene matches: 4. CDR1 is SGHNT, CDR2 YENEEA, per germline. This CDR3 spans 15 amino acids.

The table lists this clone with a count of one. The rearrangement joins TRBV25-1 to TRBJ1-1; D gene uncertain. This CDR3 is 13 amino acids long. The ends were cut back, 6 bases at V and 6 bases at J, with 14 bases in the middle. Per the germline V gene, CDR1 is MGHDK and CDR2 is SYGVNS. CDR3 sequence: CASRPNGRAEAFF. The CDR3 bases are TGTGCCAGCAGACCCAACGGGAGAGCTGAAGCTTTCTTT.

V and J are TRBV30 and TRBJ2-7; 7 nucleotides align to TRBD1. Germline CDR1 GTSNPN, CDR2 SVGIG (reference sequence). This CDR3 has 14 residues. Trimming at V came to 2 bases and at J to 6 bases, leaving 10 bases not matched to a gene. CDR3 nucleotides: TGTGCCTGGAGTCACGGTAAGGGGGCGGCCGAGCAGTACTTC. It specifies CAWSHGKGAAEQYF.

The rearrangement uses TRBV5-1 and TRBJ2-1; TRBD1 or TRBD2 may be the D gene (5 bases each). Trimming stripped 6 bases from V and 1 base from J, with 17 bases between. This CDR3 has 16 residues. CDR1 and CDR2 from the germline V gene are SGHRS and YFSETQ. CDR3 DNA: TGCGCCAGCACCTGGGGGTCTTTCTTTTCCTACAATGAGCAGTTCTTC. Translation: CASTWGSFFSYNEQFF.

V gene TRBV7-7 combines with J gene TRBJ2-3; 7 nucleotides agree with TRBD1. Unmatched junction bases numbered 6, after V lost 5 bases and J lost 4 bases. The V gene's germline CDR1 is SSHAT and CDR2 FNYEAQ (reference sequence). CDR3 length: 14 amino acids. As DNA, the CDR3 is TGTGCCAGCAGCCTCAACAGGGGAGCAGATACGCAGTATTTT. It codes for CASSLNRGADTQYF.

This clone was observed a few times. V is TRBV6-6 and J is TRBJ2-3; 11 nucleotides line up with TRBD2. The germline gives CDR1 MNHNY, CDR2 SVGAGI (reference sequence). The length of the CDR3 is 16 residues. After removal of 2 bases from V and 0 bases from J, the junction contained 1 base not matched to a gene. CDR3 sequence reads: CASSYRLAGSTDTQYF. CDR3 nucleotide sequence: TGTGCCAGCAGTTACAGACTAGCGGGAAGCACAGATACGCAGTATTTT.

The CDR3 is CASSDSNGGEEKLFF. The CDR3 DNA is TGTGCCAGCAGTGACTCGAACGGAGGGGAAGAAAAACTGTTTTTT. The chain has TRBV6-4 and TRBJ1-4; TRBD1 is a possible D gene (5 bases). Per germline, CDR1 MRHNA and CDR2 SNTAGT. V was trimmed by 0 bases and J by 8 bases, leaving 13 bases between them. The CDR3 spans 15 residues.

The rearrangement uses TRBV30 and TRBJ1-2; 7 bases are a match to TRBD1. This CDR3 has 14 residues. J lost 7 bases, V lost 2 bases, and 10 bases had no gene match. Germline values: CDR1 GTSNPN, CDR2 SVGIG (reference sequence). CDR3 sequence (DNA): TGTGCCTGGAGTAGTGGGAGGGGGCGAGGTGGCTACACCTTC. Protein: CAWSSGRGRGGYTF. Supplemented by reference TRBV30 and TRBJ1-2, the full variable domain reads SQTIHQWPATLVQPVGSPLSLECTVEGTSNPNLYWYRQAAGRGLQLLFYSVGIGQISSEVPQNLSASRPQDRQFILSSKKLLLSDSGFYLCAWSSGRGRGGYTFGSGTRLTVV.

The J gene is TRBJ1-5, the V gene TRBV5-6; D is unclear. CDR1 is SGHDT, CDR2 YYEEEE, per germline. V gave up 0 bases and J gave up 2 bases, with 9 bases separating them. The CDR3 contains 15 residues. CDR3 nucleotide sequence: TGTGCCAGCAGCTTGGGGGGTCGGGGCAATCAGCCCCAGCATTTT. This gives the protein CASSLGGRGNQPQHF.

This clone has just a few counts. The V and J genes are TRBV2 and TRBJ2-2; D may match TRBD1 or TRBD2 (6 bases each). The V gene's germline CDR1 is SNHLY and CDR2 FYNNEI. CDR3 length equals 19 residues. Trimming removed 6 bases at V and 4 bases at J, with 27 bases between. The CDR3 is CASRAGGGTRITGTGELFF. The CDR3 bases are TGTGCCAGCAGAGCCGGAGGGGGAACTCGGATTACTGGCACCGGGGAGCTGTTTTTT.

CDR3 loop: CASSLGTIYTDTQYF. The CDR3 nucleotides read TGTGCCAGCAGTTTGGGGACTATTTACACAGATACGCAGTATTTT. The chain links TRBV28 to TRBJ2-3; 7 nucleotides match TRBD2. Losses at the gene ends were 3 bases for V and 2 bases for J; bases not matched to a gene: 5. Germline CDR1 and CDR2: MDHEN and SYDVKM. This CDR3 region has 15 residues.

This chain links TRBV28 with TRBJ1-5; TRBD1 agrees at 10 bases. Germline assignment: CDR1 MDHEN and CDR2 SYDVKM. This CDR3 has 14 residues. Trimming at V came to 6 bases and at J to 5 bases, leaving 4 bases not matched to a gene. The DNA of the CDR3 is TGTGCCAGCAGCCGTGGACAGGGGGATCAGCCCCAGCATTTT. Protein sequence: CASSRGQGDQPQHF.

The genes are TRBV10-1 and TRBJ1-2, with 8 positions matching TRBD1. The germline CDR1 and CDR2 sequences are WNHNN and SYGVQD (reference sequence). The CDR3 length is 15 residues. The V gene end was trimmed by 3 bases and the J gene end by 4 bases; junction bases not matched to a gene: 7. CDR3 nucleotide sequence: TGCGCCAGCAGTGATGGGACAGGCCTCAGCTATGGCTACACCTTC. It specifies CASSDGTGLSYGYTF.

The chain has TRBV7-8 and TRBJ2-3, with 8 bases identical to TRBD2. The V gene's germline CDR1 is SGHVS and CDR2 FQNEAQ. The trim removed 5 bases at V and 2 bases at J, leaving 9 bases unmatched. This CDR3 comprises 16 residues. As DNA, the CDR3 is TGTGCCAGCAGCAGACCGCGGGAGGCACACACAGATACGCAGTATTTT. Its protein is CASSRPREAHTDTQYF.

V gene TRBV2 combines with J gene TRBJ2-7; unclear D gene. CDR1 is SNHLY, CDR2 FYNNEI, per germline. V gave up 4 bases and J gave up 0 bases, with 10 bases separating them. This CDR3 comprises 14 residues. The CDR3 region is CASSASISSYEQYF. DNA of the CDR3: TGTGCCAGCAGTGCGTCTATTAGCTCCTACGAGCAGTACTTC.

This clone was picked up a small number of times. The V call is TRBV4-1, the J call TRBJ2-7; D is possibly TRBD2 (5 bases). Trimming removed 4 bases from V and 2 bases from J, with 9 bases in between. CDR1 and CDR2 from the germline V gene are MGHRA and YSYEKL. This CDR3 spans 13 amino acids. Written as DNA, the CDR3 is TGCGCCAGCAGCCTAGCGCCAACCTACGAGCAGTACTTC. Translating gives CASSLAPTYEQYF.

This clone has a handful of counts. V usage is TRBV2 and J usage is TRBJ1-5; D remains unclear. The CDR3 is 14 amino acids. Trimming shortened V by 7 bases and J by 0 bases, and 10 bases separated the two germline ends. Germline CDR1 is SNHLY and CDR2 is FYNNEI. This CDR3 is CASNAGDSNQPQHF. CDR3 DNA sequence: TGTGCCAGCAATGCAGGAGATAGCAATCAGCCCCAGCATTTT.

V gene TRBV5-1 combines with J gene TRBJ2-2; 11 nucleotides align to TRBD2. This CDR3 is 17 amino acids long. CDR1 is SGHRS, CDR2 YFSETQ, per germline. Losses at the gene ends were 0 bases for V and 3 bases for J; bases not matched to a gene: 4. CDR3: CASSLDPGLADTGELFF. CDR3 nucleotides: TGCGCCAGCAGCTTGGATCCGGGACTAGCGGACACCGGGGAGCTGTTTTTT. The full variable domain, in which reference TRBV5-1 and TRBJ2-2 provide the parts outside the CDR3, is KAGVTQTPRYLIKTRGQQVTLSCSPISGHRSVSWYQQTPGQGLQFLFEYFSETQRNKGNFPGRFSGRQFSNSRSEMNVSTLELGDSALYLCASSLDPGLADTGELFFGEGSRLTVL.

This chain connects TRBV6-5 to TRBJ1-2; 7 bases are a match to TRBD1. The trim removed 5 bases at V and 8 bases at J, leaving 8 bases unmatched. CDR3 length equals 13 residues. The V gene's germline CDR1 is MNHEY and CDR2 SVGAGI. The CDR3, as DNA: TGTGCCAGCAGTAAGACAGGGAAAAACGGCTACACCTTC. Protein product: CASSKTGKNGYTF.

Worth noting for this clone: This sample also contains other DNA sequences that code for the same CDR3. This chain connects TRBV9 to TRBJ2-7; D is tentatively TRBD1 or TRBD2 (5 bases each). This CDR3 region has 14 residues. Germline CDR1 and CDR2: SGDLS and YYNGEE. The V end was cut by 0 bases, the J end by 2 bases, with 9 bases between. The CDR3 DNA sequence: TGTGCCAGCAGCGTAGGGCAGGGAGCCTACGAGCAGTACTTC. It encodes CASSVGQGAYEQYF.